A selection of T cell receptor beta chains follows, all from one sample in a study of cytomegalovirus exposure and HLA in healthy donors. Produced via immunoSEQ multiplex PCR; TCRdb's table is partial and in-frame only. The table lists 60,000 to 85,000 clones, more than 60% of them singletons. The sample was PBMCs. The receptor source for this set is a male donor in good health and CMV-seropositive. Each CDR3 is given with its conserved first and last residue. The D gene is left open where the match is weak. Clone size is given for some rows only: seen once, a few or many times, or a class if the clone is expanded.

v_gene,d_gene,j_gene,abundance,CDR3nt,CDR3aa
TRBV7-9,TRBD2,TRBJ2-1,NA,TGTGCCAGCAGCCCCAAGCGGGAGCGTGACGTCGTCAATGAGCAGTTCTTC,CASSPKRERDVVNEQFF
TRBV7-2,NA,TRBJ1-5,NA,TGTGCCAGCAGCTCAGGGGAATTAGGGAATCAGCCCCAGCATTTT,CASSSGELGNQPQHF
TRBV25-1,TRBD1,TRBJ2-7,NA,TGTGCCAGTCCGGAGGGACAGGGTCCATGGACTCCCTACGAGCAGTACTTC,CASPEGQGPWTPYEQYF
TRBV19,NA,TRBJ2-7,NA,TGTGCCAGTCTCGGGTCCACCTACGAGCAGTACTTC,CASLGSTYEQYF
TRBV5-4,TRBD2,TRBJ2-7,few,TGTGCCGGCGGGGGGCAACACGAGCAGTACTTC,CAGGGQHEQYF
TRBV27,TRBD2,TRBJ2-3,NA,TGTGCCAGCACGACTAGCGGGGTAGATACGCAGTATTTT,CASTTSGVDTQYF
TRBV7-9,TRBD1,TRBJ2-7,NA,TGTGCCAGCAGCGACAGGGGCCCGATGTACGAGCAGTACTTC,CASSDRGPMYEQYF
TRBV21-1,NA,TRBJ2-7,NA,TGTGCCAGCAGCCAGGGAGGGACTTCCTACGAGCAGTACTTC,CASSQGGTSYEQYF
TRBV5-1,TRBD2,TRBJ2-1,few,TGCGCCAGCAGCAGGACTAGCGGCTACAATGAGCAGTTCTTC,CASSRTSGYNEQFF
TRBV11-2,NA,TRBJ2-1,NA,TGTGCCAGCAGCTTAGAGAGGGTCGGCAATGAGCAGTTCTTC,CASSLERVGNEQFF
TRBV19,TRBD1,TRBJ1-1,NA,TGTGCCAGTACGGGACAGACCTACACTGAAGCTTTCTTT,CASTGQTYTEAFF
TRBV7-2,NA,TRBJ1-5,NA,TGTGCCAGCAGCTTAGGGACAGCCCGTCAGCCCCAGCATTTT,CASSLGTARQPQHF
TRBV15,NA,TRBJ1-4,NA,TGTGCCACCAGCAGAGATGAATTTGGGTTGCGGGATAATGAAAAACTGTTTTTT,CATSRDEFGLRDNEKLFF
TRBV7-6,TRBD2,TRBJ2-5,NA,TGTGCCAGCAGCTGGACTAGCGGGAGGGCCGGTGAGACCCAGTACTTC,CASSWTSGRAGETQYF
TRBV30,TRBD2,TRBJ2-5,NA,TGTGCCTGGAGTTCTCCGGGACTAGCGGGGTGGGAGACCCAGTACTTC,CAWSSPGLAGWETQYF
TRBV6-6,NA,TRBJ2-4,NA,TGTGCCAGCAGTTATACGGACATTCAGTACTTC,CASSYTDIQYF
TRBV6-1,NA,TRBJ1-1,NA,TGTGCCAGCAGCCCCAATTGGGGAGGGAACACTGAAGCTTTCTTT,CASSPNWGGNTEAFF
TRBV2,NA,TRBJ1-1,NA,TGTGCCAGACACAGGTGGGGGGCTGAAGCTTTCTTT,CARHRWGAEAFF
TRBV27,NA,TRBJ1-4,NA,TGTGCCAGCAGTTTGGGGGGAAAACTGTTTTTT,CASSLGGKLFF
TRBV4-2,TRBD1,TRBJ2-2,NA,TGTGCCAGCAGCCAAGAGGGGACAGCGAACACCGGGGAGCTGTTTTTT,CASSQEGTANTGELFF
TRBV6-5,TRBD2,TRBJ2-7,NA,TGTGCCAGCAGTTACTCGACCGGGAGGAGCAACGAGCAGTACTTC,CASSYSTGRSNEQYF
TRBV5-1,NA,TRBJ1-1,NA,TGCGCCAGCAGCTTGGCCAGTACAGGTAGTCGGGCTTTCTTT,CASSLASTGSRAFF
TRBV9,NA,TRBJ1-5,once,TGTGCCAGCAGCGCGGGGGAGGGTTGGAAGCCCCAGCATTTT,CASSAGEGWKPQHF
TRBV6-6,NA,TRBJ1-5,NA,TGTGCCAGCAGTTACCTCGGGGTAGGCAATCAGCCCCAGCATTTT,CASSYLGVGNQPQHF
TRBV10-3,TRBD2,TRBJ2-1,few,TGTGCCATCAGTGAGTCCGGACTAGAGAATAATGAGCAGTTCTTC,CAISESGLENNEQFF
TRBV29-1,TRBD1,TRBJ2-2,NA,TGCAGCGTTGTTCAGGGGGCGGGGGGGGAGCTGTTTTTT,CSVVQGAGGELFF
TRBV6-5,TRBD1,TRBJ1-5,NA,TGTGCCAGCAGTGCGGGGACAGGGATTCAGCCCCAGCATTTT,CASSAGTGIQPQHF
TRBV28,TRBD2,TRBJ2-7,NA,TGTGCCAGCAGTCCGGGGGGGCCTCTCGAGCAGTACTTC,CASSPGGPLEQYF
TRBV7-3,NA,TRBJ2-3,NA,TGTGCCAGCAGCCCCCAAGGGGGAGGCACAGATACGCAGTATTTT,CASSPQGGGTDTQYF
TRBV28,NA,TRBJ1-1,few,TGTGCCAGCAGTTTCGCAGGGTGGACTGAAGCTTTCTTT,CASSFAGWTEAFF
TRBV7-2,NA,TRBJ1-6,once,TGTGCCAGCAGCTTAATGACGGGTACCAATTCACCCCTCCACTTT,CASSLMTGTNSPLHF
TRBV27,TRBD1,TRBJ2-7,NA,TGTGCCAGCAGCGGGACAGGGGAGTACGAGCAGTACTTC,CASSGTGEYEQYF
TRBV27,NA,TRBJ2-7,few,TGTGCCAGCAGTTTAACCTGGGATAGCCGGGATCCGGCCTACGAGCAGTACTTC,CASSLTWDSRDPAYEQYF
TRBV29-1,NA,TRBJ1-2,NA,TGCAGCGTTGTGAACGCGCGGGAAGGTGGTGGCTACACCTTC,CSVVNAREGGGYTF
TRBV6-5,NA,TRBJ1-6,once,TGTGCCAGCAGTCCAGACTTTTCCTATAATTCACCCCTCCACTTT,CASSPDFSYNSPLHF
TRBV4-2,NA,TRBJ1-6,NA,TGTGCCAGCAGCCAAGACAGGGGTGTTGATTCACCCCTCCACTTT,CASSQDRGVDSPLHF
TRBV29-1,NA,TRBJ1-2,NA,TGCAGCGTTGGGCAGGTGGGCTATGGCTACACCTTC,CSVGQVGYGYTF
TRBV6-1,TRBD2,TRBJ2-1,few,TGTGCCAGCACTGCGGGAGGGTCCTACAATGAGCAGTTCTTC,CASTAGGSYNEQFF
TRBV10-3,NA,TRBJ1-1,NA,TGTGCCATCAGTGAAGTAGCCACTGAAGCTTTCTTT,CAISEVATEAFF
TRBV5-6,NA,TRBJ2-5,NA,TGTGCCAGCAGCTTGCCATCCCGACGGGTGCTCCGTACGACCCAGTACTTC,CASSLPSRRVLRTTQYF
TRBV29-1,TRBD1,TRBJ2-5,few,TGCAGCGTCACGACGTACAGGGGGGAGACCCAGTACTTC,CSVTTYRGETQYF
TRBV9,TRBD1,TRBJ2-1,NA,TGTGCCAGCAGCGCGTCCGGGACAGGGTACAATGAGCAGTTCTTC,CASSASGTGYNEQFF
TRBV6-5,NA,TRBJ2-7,NA,TGTGCCAGCAGTGAGGGCTACGAGCAGTACTTC,CASSEGYEQYF
TRBV18,NA,TRBJ1-2,NA,TGTGCCAGCTCACCACTACAGGGAATCGATGGCTACACCTTC,CASSPLQGIDGYTF
TRBV10-3,NA,TRBJ1-5,NA,TGTGCCATCAATCGGACAGACTGCAATCAGCCCCAGCATTTT,CAINRTDCNQPQHF
TRBV10-3,TRBD2,TRBJ2-7,NA,TGTGCCATCAGTGAGTCACCGGGGGGGGGCCAAGGCGAGCAGTACTTC,CAISESPGGGQGEQYF
TRBV9,TRBD1,TRBJ1-2,NA,TGTGCCAGCAGCTCCCGCCCGGGACAGATAAACTATGGCTACACCTTC,CASSSRPGQINYGYTF
TRBV7-6,NA,TRBJ2-2,once,TGTGCCAGCAGCTTAGAAGCGGACACCGGGGAGCTGTTTTTT,CASSLEADTGELFF
TRBV6-6,TRBD2,TRBJ2-7,once,TGTGCCAGCACCAAGGGACTAGCGCGGGACGAGCAGTACTTC,CASTKGLARDEQYF
TRBV13,TRBD1,TRBJ2-2,NA,TGTGCCAGCAAGGACAGGGGTTACACCGGGGAGCTGTTTTTT,CASKDRGYTGELFF
TRBV28,NA,TRBJ2-3,NA,TGTGCCAGCAGTTTATTTGCCGGGACTTTGGTCCCAGATACGCAGTATTTT,CASSLFAGTLVPDTQYF
TRBV29-1,TRBD1,TRBJ1-1,NA,TGCAGCGTTGGCGACAGGGTGGTAAGGGGGAACACTGAAGCTTTCTTT,CSVGDRVVRGNTEAFF
TRBV6-1,NA,TRBJ1-1,NA,TGTGCCAGCAGCGCCAGTCCGAACACTGAAGCTTTCTTT,CASSASPNTEAFF